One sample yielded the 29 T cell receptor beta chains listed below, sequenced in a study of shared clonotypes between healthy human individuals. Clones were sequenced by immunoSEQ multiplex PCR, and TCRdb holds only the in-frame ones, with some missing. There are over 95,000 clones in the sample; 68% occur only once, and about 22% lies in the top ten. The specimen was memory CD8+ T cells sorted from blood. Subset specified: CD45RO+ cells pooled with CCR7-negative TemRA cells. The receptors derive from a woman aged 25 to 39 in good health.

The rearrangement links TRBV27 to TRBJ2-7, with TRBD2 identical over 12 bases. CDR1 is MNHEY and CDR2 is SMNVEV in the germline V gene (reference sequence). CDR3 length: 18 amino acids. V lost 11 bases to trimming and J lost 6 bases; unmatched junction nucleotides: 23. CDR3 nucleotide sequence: TGTGCCTCAAAACCCCTAGTTGTCGCTAGCGGGAGGGCCGGCGAGCAGTACTTC. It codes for CASKPLVVASGRAGEQYF.

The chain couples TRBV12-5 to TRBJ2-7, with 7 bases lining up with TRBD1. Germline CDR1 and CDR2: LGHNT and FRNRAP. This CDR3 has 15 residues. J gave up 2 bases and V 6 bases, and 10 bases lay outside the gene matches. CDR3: CASGPSRDSTYEQYF. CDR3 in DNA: TGTGCTAGTGGCCCTTCTAGGGACAGTACCTACGAGCAGTACTTC.

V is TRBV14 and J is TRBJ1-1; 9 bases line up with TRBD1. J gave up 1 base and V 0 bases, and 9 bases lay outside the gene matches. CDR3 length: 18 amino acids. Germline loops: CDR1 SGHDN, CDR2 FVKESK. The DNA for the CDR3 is TGTGCCAGCAGCCAAGATCGGTACAGGGGGCGCAGGAACACTGAAGCTTTCTTT. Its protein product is CASSQDRYRGRRNTEAFF.

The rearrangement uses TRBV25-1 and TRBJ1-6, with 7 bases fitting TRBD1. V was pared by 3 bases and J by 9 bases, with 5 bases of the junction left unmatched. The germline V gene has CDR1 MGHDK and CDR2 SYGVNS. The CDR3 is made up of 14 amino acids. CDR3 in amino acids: CASSDGGGASPLHF. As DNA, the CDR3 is TGTGCCAGCAGTGATGGAGGGGGCGCTTCACCCCTCCACTTT.

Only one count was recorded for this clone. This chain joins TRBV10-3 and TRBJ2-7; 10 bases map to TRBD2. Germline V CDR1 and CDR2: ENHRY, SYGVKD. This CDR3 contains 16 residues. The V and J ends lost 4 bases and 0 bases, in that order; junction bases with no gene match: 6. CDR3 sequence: CAISGRLAGTSYEQYF. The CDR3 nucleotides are TGTGCCATCAGTGGGCGACTAGCGGGCACCTCCTACGAGCAGTACTTC.

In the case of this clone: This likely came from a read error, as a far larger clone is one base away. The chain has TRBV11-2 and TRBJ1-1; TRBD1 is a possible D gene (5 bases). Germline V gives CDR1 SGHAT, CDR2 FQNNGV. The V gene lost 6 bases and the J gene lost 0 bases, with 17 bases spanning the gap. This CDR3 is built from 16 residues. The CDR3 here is CASRIGRGGLNTEAFF. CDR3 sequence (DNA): TGTGCCAGCAGAATTGGACGGGGGGGGTTGAACACTGAAGCTTTCTTT.

CDR3 sequence (DNA): TGTGCCAGCAGCCAGGACTTCAACACCGGGGAGCTGTTTTTT. This sequence encodes CASSQDFNTGELFF. This chain connects TRBV4-2 to TRBJ2-2; weak D call: TRBD2 (5 bases). CDR3 size: 14 residues. The V end lost 3 bases, the J end lost 2 bases, and 7 bases lay between the germline ends. Germline V lookup: CDR1 LGHNA, CDR2 YNFKEQ.

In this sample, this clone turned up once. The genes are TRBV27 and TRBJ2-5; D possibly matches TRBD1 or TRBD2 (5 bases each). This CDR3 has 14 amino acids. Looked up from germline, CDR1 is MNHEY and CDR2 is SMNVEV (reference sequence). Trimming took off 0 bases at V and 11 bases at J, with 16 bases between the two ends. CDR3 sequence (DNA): TGTGCCAGCAGTTTATCGGGGCCTTTCTGGGAGCAGTACTTC. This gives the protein CASSLSGPFWEQYF.

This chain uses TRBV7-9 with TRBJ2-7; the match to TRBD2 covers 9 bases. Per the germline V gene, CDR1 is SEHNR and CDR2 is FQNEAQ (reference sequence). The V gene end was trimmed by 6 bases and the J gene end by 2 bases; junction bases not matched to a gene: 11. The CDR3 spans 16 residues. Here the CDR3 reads CASSGGGREGTYEQYF. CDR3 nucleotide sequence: TGTGCCAGCAGTGGCGGCGGGCGGGAGGGAACCTACGAGCAGTACTTC.

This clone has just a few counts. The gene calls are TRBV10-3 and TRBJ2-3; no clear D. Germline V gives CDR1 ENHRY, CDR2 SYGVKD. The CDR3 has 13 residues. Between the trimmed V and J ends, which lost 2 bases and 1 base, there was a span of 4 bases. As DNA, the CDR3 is TGTGCCATCAGTGAGCCACGCACAGATACGCAGTATTTT. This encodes CAISEPRTDTQYF.

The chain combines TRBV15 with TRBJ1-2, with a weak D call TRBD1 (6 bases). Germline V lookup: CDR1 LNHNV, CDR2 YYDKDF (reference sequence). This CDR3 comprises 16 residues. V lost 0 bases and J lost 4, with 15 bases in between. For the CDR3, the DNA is TGTGCCACCAGCAGAGAGTTGATGGGACACCTCTATGGCTACACCTTC. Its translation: CATSRELMGHLYGYTF.

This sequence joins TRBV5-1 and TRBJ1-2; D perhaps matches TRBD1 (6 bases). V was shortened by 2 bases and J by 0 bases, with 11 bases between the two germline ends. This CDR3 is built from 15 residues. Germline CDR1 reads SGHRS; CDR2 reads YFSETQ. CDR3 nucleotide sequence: TGCGCCAGCAGCTTTTACGACAGGTCTAACTATGGCTACACCTTC. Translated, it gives CASSFYDRSNYGYTF. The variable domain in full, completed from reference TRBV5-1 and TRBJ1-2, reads KAGVTQTPRYLIKTRGQQVTLSCSPISGHRSVSWYQQTPGQGLQFLFEYFSETQRNKGNFPGRFSGRQFSNSRSEMNVSTLELGDSALYLCASSFYDRSNYGYTFGSGTRLTVV.

The CDR3 region is CASSLGGISYGYTF. As DNA, the CDR3 is TGTGCCAGCAGCTTAGGAGGCATATCCTATGGCTACACCTTC. The V and J genes are TRBV9 and TRBJ1-2; D is ambiguous. The V gene lost 4 bases and the J gene lost 4 bases, with 14 bases spanning the gap. The CDR3 is 14 residues long. Germline lookup yields CDR1 SGDLS and CDR2 YYNGEE.

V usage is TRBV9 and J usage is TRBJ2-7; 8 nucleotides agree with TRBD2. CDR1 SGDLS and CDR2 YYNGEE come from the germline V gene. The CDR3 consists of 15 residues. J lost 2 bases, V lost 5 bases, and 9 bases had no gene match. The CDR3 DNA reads TGTGCCAGCAGTCGGGCGGGAGGTCCCCCCTACGAGCAGTACTTC. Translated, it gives CASSRAGGPPYEQYF.

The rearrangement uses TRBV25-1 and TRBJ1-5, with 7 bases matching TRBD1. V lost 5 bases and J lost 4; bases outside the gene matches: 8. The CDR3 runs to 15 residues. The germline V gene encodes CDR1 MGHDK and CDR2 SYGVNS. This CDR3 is CASSPLEQGNQPQHF. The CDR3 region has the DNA TGTGCCAGCAGTCCCCTCGAACAGGGGAATCAGCCCCAGCATTTT. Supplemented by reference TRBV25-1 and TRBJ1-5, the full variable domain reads EADIYQTPRYLVIGTGKKITLECSQTMGHDKMYWYQQDPGMELHLIHYSYGVNSTEKGDLSSESTVSRIRTEHFPLTLESARPSHTSQYLCASSPLEQGNQPQHFGDGTRLSIL.

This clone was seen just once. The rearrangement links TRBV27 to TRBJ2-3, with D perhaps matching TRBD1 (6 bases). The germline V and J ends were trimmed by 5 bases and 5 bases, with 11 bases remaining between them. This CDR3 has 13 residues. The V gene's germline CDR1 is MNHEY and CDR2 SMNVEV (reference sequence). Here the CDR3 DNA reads TGTGCCAGCAGTGAAGCCAGGGGAGATACGCAGTATTTT. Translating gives CASSEARGDTQYF.

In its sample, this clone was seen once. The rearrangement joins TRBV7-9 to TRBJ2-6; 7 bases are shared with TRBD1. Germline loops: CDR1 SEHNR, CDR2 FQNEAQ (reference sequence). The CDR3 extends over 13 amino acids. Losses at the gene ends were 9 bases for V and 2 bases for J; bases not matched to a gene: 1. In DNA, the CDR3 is TGTGCCAGACAGGGGACTGGGGCCAACGTCCTGACTTTC. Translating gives CARQGTGANVLTF.

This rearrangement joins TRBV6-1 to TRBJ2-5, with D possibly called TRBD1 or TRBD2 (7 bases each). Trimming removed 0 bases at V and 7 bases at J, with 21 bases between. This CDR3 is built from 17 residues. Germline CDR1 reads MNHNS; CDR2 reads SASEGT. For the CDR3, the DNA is TGTGCCAGCAGTGAAGCTAGTGCAGGGGGGGAAAGAGGGACCCAGTACTTC. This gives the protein CASSEASAGGERGTQYF.

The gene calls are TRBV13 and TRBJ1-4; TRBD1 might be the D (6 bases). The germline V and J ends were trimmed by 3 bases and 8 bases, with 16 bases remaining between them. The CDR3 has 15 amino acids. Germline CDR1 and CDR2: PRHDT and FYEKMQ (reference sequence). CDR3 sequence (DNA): TGTGCCAGCAGCTTTAGGACGGGGGGACACGAAAAACTGTTTTTT. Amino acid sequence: CASSFRTGGHEKLFF.

The CDR3 protein is CAISPLRASGVDEQFF. The DNA for the CDR3 is TGTGCCATCAGCCCCCTCAGGGCTAGCGGGGTCGATGAGCAGTTCTTC. The chain combines TRBV10-3 with TRBJ2-1; 9 positions match TRBD2. The CDR3 contains 16 residues. Germline V gives CDR1 ENHRY, CDR2 SYGVKD. Unmatched junction bases numbered 14, after V lost 6 bases and J lost 8 bases.

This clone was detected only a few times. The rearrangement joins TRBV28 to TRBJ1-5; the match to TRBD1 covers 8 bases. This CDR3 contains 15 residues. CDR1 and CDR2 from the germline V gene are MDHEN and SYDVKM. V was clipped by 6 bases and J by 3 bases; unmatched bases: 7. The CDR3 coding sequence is TGTGCCAGCAGGGGGCAGGGGGCTTACAATCAGCCCCAGCATTTT. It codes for CASRGQGAYNQPQHF.

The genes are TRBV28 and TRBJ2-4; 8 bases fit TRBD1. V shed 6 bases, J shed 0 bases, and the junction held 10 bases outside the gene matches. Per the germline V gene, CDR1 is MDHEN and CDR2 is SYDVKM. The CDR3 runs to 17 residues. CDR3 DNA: TGTGCCAGCAGGCACCGTCAGGGGGCCCTAGCCAAAAACATTCAGTACTTC. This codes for CASRHRQGALAKNIQYF.

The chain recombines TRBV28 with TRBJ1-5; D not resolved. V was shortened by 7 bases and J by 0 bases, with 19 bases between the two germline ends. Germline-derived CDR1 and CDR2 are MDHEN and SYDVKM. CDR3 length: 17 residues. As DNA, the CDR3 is TGTGCCAGCATCAATACCCTGGGAAGAAATAGCAATCAGCCCCAGCATTTT. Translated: CASINTLGRNSNQPQHF.

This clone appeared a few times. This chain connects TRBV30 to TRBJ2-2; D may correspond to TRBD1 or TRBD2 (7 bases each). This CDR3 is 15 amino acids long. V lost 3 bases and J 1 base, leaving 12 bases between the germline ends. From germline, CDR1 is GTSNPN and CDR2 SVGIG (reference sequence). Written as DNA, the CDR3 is TGTGCCTGGAGCCGGGGGGACAGGAACACCGGGGAGCTGTTTTTT. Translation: CAWSRGDRNTGELFF.

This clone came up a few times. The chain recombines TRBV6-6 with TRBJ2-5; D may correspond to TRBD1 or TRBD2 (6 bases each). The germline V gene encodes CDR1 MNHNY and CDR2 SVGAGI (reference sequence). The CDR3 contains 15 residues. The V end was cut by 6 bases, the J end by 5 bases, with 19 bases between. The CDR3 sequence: CASRTGSWGRETQYF. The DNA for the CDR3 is TGTGCCAGCAGGACCGGGAGTTGGGGGCGGGAGACCCAGTACTTC.

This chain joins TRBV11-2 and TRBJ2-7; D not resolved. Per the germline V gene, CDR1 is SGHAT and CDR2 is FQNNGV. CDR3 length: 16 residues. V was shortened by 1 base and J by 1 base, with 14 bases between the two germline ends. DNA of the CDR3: TGTGCCAGCAGCTTAGTAGGTACAGTCACGTCCTACGAGCAGTACTTC. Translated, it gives CASSLVGTVTSYEQYF.

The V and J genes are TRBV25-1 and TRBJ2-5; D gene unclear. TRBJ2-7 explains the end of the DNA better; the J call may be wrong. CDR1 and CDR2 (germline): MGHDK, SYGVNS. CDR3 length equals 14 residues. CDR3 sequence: CASSESMVSYEQYF. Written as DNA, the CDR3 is TGTGCCAGCAGTGAATCTATGGTATCCTACGAGCAGTACTTC.

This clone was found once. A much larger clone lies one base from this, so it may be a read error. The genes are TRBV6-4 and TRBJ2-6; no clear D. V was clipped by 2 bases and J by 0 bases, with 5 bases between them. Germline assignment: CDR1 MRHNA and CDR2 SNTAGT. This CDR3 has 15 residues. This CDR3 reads CASSDGSSGANVLTF. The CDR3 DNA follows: TGTGCCAGCAGTGACGGTAGCTCTGGGGCCAACGTCCTGACTTTC.

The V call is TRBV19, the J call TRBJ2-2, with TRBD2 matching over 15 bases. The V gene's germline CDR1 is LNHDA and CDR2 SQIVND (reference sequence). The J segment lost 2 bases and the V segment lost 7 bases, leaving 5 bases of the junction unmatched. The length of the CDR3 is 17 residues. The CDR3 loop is CASTGTSGGINTGELFF. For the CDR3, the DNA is TGTGCCAGTACTGGGACTAGCGGGGGGATTAACACCGGGGAGCTGTTTTTT.